One and the same sample provided the 29 T cell receptor beta chains below, sequenced in a study of Ad26.COV2.S vaccination and SARS-CoV-2 variants. Treatment reported: roughly 18 received Ad26.COV2.S at low or high dose, single or two shots; roughly 5 received placebo; per-sample allocation not given. Repertoires come from day 63 after the first vaccine or placebo injection. The protocol was immunoSEQ multiplex PCR, while the TCRdb copy is restricted to in-frame clones and leaves out a portion. Among hundreds of thousands of clones listed, roughly 89% were seen once. The sequencing here drew on peripheral blood, taken in a trial of Ad26.COV2.S vaccine versus placebo. The receptors shown here come from a person aged 18 to 65 who received the Ad26.COV2.S COVID-19 vaccine or a placebo.

The genes are TRBV28 and TRBJ1-5, with TRBD1 as a possible D gene (6 bases). V was pared by 2 bases and J by 3 bases, with 14 bases between. Germline V gives CDR1 MDHEN, CDR2 SYDVKM. The CDR3 consists of 16 residues. DNA of the CDR3: TGTGCCAGCAGTTTAACGGTCGACAGGCCCAATCAGCCCCAGCATTTT. It codes for CASSLTVDRPNQPQHF.

The rearrangement links TRBV9 to TRBJ2-2, with TRBD2 identical over 9 bases. This CDR3 spans 15 amino acids. Unmatched junction bases numbered 3, after V lost 3 bases and J lost 3 bases. Germline assignment: CDR1 SGDLS and CDR2 YYNGEE. The CDR3 nucleotides are TGTGCCAGCAGCGGCCTAGCGGGACACACCGGGGAGCTGTTTTTT. Its translation is CASSGLAGHTGELFF.

V gene TRBV4-3 combines with J gene TRBJ1-3; a possible D gene is TRBD1 (5 bases). Germline loops: CDR1 LGHNA, CDR2 YSLEER. CDR3 length: 15 amino acids. V was trimmed by 3 bases and J by 3 bases, leaving 12 bases between them. The CDR3 coding sequence is TGCGCCAGCAGCCACCTGGGGCAGCTTGGAAACACCATATATTTT. Translation gives CASSHLGQLGNTIYF.

This sequence joins TRBV24-1 and TRBJ2-3; D could derive from TRBD1 or TRBD2 (5 bases each). In germline, CDR1 is KGHDR, CDR2 SFDVKD. Trimming cost V 1 base and J 11 bases, with 15 bases left between them. The CDR3 has 14 amino acids. In DNA form, the CDR3 reads TGTGCCACCAGTGATTTCCTTCAGGGTGCGGGGCAGTATTTT. Its protein is CATSDFLQGAGQYF.

The chain combines TRBV5-4 with TRBJ2-3; D uncertain. The V end was cut by 2 bases, the J end by 2 bases, with 9 bases between. Looked up from germline, CDR1 is SGHNT and CDR2 is YYREEE (reference sequence). The length of the CDR3 is 14 residues. The CDR3 nucleotides read TGTGCCAGCAGCTTCACCACGTACACAGATACGCAGTATTTT. Protein sequence: CASSFTTYTDTQYF. The entire variable domain, with the rest obtained from reference TRBV5-4 and TRBJ2-3, is as follows: ETGVTQSPTHLIKTRGQQVTLRCSSQSGHNTVSWYQQALGQGPQFIFQYYREEENGRGNFPPRFSGLQFPNYSSELNVNALELDDSALYLCASSFTTYTDTQYFGPGTRLTVL.

The chain combines TRBV30 with TRBJ2-5, with 10 nucleotides matching TRBD1. V lost 2 bases, J lost 7 bases, and 7 bases stayed unmatched. The CDR3 extends over 14 amino acids. CDR1 and CDR2 from the germline V gene are GTSNPN and SVGIG (reference sequence). CDR3 nucleotide sequence: TGTGCCTGGAGTCTAGGACAGGGGGTTGGGACCCAGTACTTC. Amino acid sequence: CAWSLGQGVGTQYF. Using reference TRBV30 and TRBJ2-5 for the parts outside the CDR3, the full variable domain is SQTIHQWPATLVQPVGSPLSLECTVEGTSNPNLYWYRQAAGRGLQLLFYSVGIGQISSEVPQNLSASRPQDRQFILSSKKLLLSDSGFYLCAWSLGQGVGTQYFGPGTRLLVL.

The chain recombines TRBV6-2 or TRBV6-3 with TRBJ2-7; D not certain. The CDR3 sequence is 13 residues long. Trimming took off 4 bases at V and 7 bases at J, with 14 bases between the two ends. Looked up from germline, CDR1 is MNHEY and CDR2 is SVGEGT. The CDR3 DNA reads as TGTGCCAGCAGTTTTAACGGGCCGAGAGAGCAGTACGTC. Translated: CASSFNGPREQYV.

The chain uses TRBV5-6 and TRBJ2-1; maybe TRBD2 (5 bases). V lost 0 bases to trimming and J lost 4 bases, with 20 bases between them. Germline values: CDR1 SGHDT, CDR2 YYEEEE. This CDR3 has 18 amino acids. The CDR3 DNA reads as TGTGCCAGCAGCTTGGCTGACCCGAGCGGAAAAGAGTACAATGAGCAGTTCTTC. Translating it yields CASSLADPSGKEYNEQFF.

CDR3 in DNA: TGTGCCAGCAGTTTATCGGGTGGGCTGGGTGGCTACACCTTC. Protein sequence: CASSLSGGLGGYTF. The chain joins TRBV27 to TRBJ1-2; the D is unclear. Trimming cost V 0 bases and J 7 bases, with 12 bases left between them. The CDR3 totals 14 residues. Germline CDR1 MNHEY, CDR2 SMNVEV (reference sequence).

This sequence joins TRBV29-1 and TRBJ2-3, with a tentative D call TRBD2 (5 bases). The CDR3 spans 14 residues. V was cut by 4 bases and J by 0 bases, with 11 bases left in between. Germline CDR1 is SQVTM and CDR2 is ANQGSEA. DNA for the CDR3: TGCAGCGTTGGGAAAGCGGCTAGCACAGATACGCAGTATTTT. Encoded protein: CSVGKAASTDTQYF.

This rearrangement joins TRBV5-1 to TRBJ2-7; 7 bases map to TRBD1. V shed 4 bases, J shed 2 bases, and the junction held 9 bases outside the gene matches. The CDR3 contains 15 residues. Germline lookup yields CDR1 SGHRS and CDR2 YFSETQ. The CDR3 reads CASSPGTVIPYEQYV. Written as DNA, the CDR3 is TGCGCCAGCAGCCCGGGGACAGTTATTCCCTACGAGCAGTACGTC.

Here the CDR3 DNA reads TGCAGTGCTAGTCCCCCGACGGCATACTCCTACGAGCAGTACTTC. Amino acids: CSASPPTAYSYEQYF. The chain joins TRBV20-1 to TRBJ2-7; D remains ambiguous. CDR3 length equals 15 residues. The germline V gene has CDR1 DFQATT and CDR2 SNEGSKA (reference sequence). Trimming took 3 bases from V and 0 from J, leaving 15 bases between them.

The rearrangement uses TRBV15 and TRBJ1-1; no clear D gene. The V gene lost 4 bases and the J gene lost 0 bases, with 12 bases spanning the gap. CDR3 length: 15 amino acids. Germline V gene sequence: CDR1 LNHNV, CDR2 YYDKDF (reference sequence). The CDR3: CATSKSDTLNTEAFF. The CDR3 region has the DNA TGTGCCACCAGCAAATCAGACACATTGAACACTGAAGCTTTCTTT.

This rearrangement joins TRBV30 to TRBJ2-2; D possibly uses TRBD1 or TRBD2 (6 bases each). The CDR3 extends over 16 amino acids. V gave up 2 bases and J gave up 1 base, with 14 bases separating them. Germline loops: CDR1 GTSNPN, CDR2 SVGIG (reference sequence). CDR3 bases: TGTGCCTGGAGTCTTATAGGGGGGTGGAACACCGGGGAGCTGTTTTTT. As protein: CAWSLIGGWNTGELFF.

This chain joins TRBV2 and TRBJ1-5, with TRBD1 as a possible D gene (5 bases). Trimming left V 5 bases short and J 2 bases short, with 13 bases between. There are 15 residues in the CDR3. Germline CDR1 SNHLY, CDR2 FYNNEI. The CDR3 here is CASSPRWGGNQPQHF. CDR3 DNA sequence: TGTGCCAGCAGTCCCCGGTGGGGGGGCAATCAGCCCCAGCATTTT.

The J gene is TRBJ2-3, the V gene TRBV7-2; weak D call: TRBD1 (6 bases). V lost 3 bases, J lost 2 bases, and 12 bases lay in between. This CDR3 region has 15 residues. Germline values: CDR1 SGHTA, CDR2 FQGNSA. As DNA, the CDR3 is TGTGCCAGCAGCTTCCAGGGGTCCCTCACAGATACGCAGTATTTT. Its translation: CASSFQGSLTDTQYF.

The chain couples TRBV7-8 to TRBJ2-7; 10 bases are a match to TRBD2. V trimming: 6 bases; J trimming: 5 bases; junction bases outside the gene matches: 4. Germline V lookup: CDR1 SGHVS, CDR2 FQNEAQ. This CDR3 contains 13 residues. The DNA for the CDR3 is TGTGCCAGCAGTCACGGACTAGCGGACGAGCAGTACGTC. Translating gives CASSHGLADEQYV.

V usage is TRBV29-1 and J usage is TRBJ2-3; 9 bases map to TRBD2. CDR3 size: 15 residues. The germline V gene encodes CDR1 SQVTM and CDR2 ANQGSEA. The trim removed 7 bases at V and 6 bases at J, leaving 14 bases unmatched. The CDR3 sequence: CSDRTSVFPVDTQYF. The CDR3 coding sequence is TGCAGCGACCGGACTAGCGTCTTCCCCGTGGATACGCAGTATTTT.

The chain joins TRBV7-2 to TRBJ2-5; 9 bases line up with TRBD2. The germline V gene encodes CDR1 SGHTA and CDR2 FQGNSA. This CDR3 region has 17 residues. After removal of 5 bases from V and 5 bases from J, the junction contained 15 bases not matched to a gene. CDR3 protein: CASSMGTRGGAGETQYF. Written as DNA, the CDR3 is TGTGCCAGCAGCATGGGGACTCGCGGGGGGGCCGGCGAGACCCAGTACTTC.

The chain recombines TRBV18 with TRBJ1-5, with 7 bases aligning to TRBD1. V was clipped by 4 bases and J by 5 bases; unmatched bases: 11. CDR1 is KGHSH and CDR2 is LQKENI in the germline V gene. The CDR3 extends over 16 amino acids. CDR3 region: CASSRLRTGPYQPQHF. CDR3 DNA sequence: TGTGCCAGCTCACGCCTCAGGACAGGCCCTTATCAGCCCCAGCATTTT.

This clone was seen only a few times. The V gene is TRBV18, the J gene TRBJ2-7; TRBD1 aligns across 9 bases. Trimming cost V 2 bases and J 2 bases; bases outside gene matches: 16. Germline V gene sequence: CDR1 KGHSH, CDR2 LQKENI. The length of the CDR3 is 19 residues. CDR3 DNA: TGTGCCAGCTCACCAACCCCGGGACAGGGTGGTCGTAGGCCCTACGAGCAGTACGTC. Translation: CASSPTPGQGGRRPYEQYV.

V usage is TRBV11-3 and J usage is TRBJ1-3; the D gene is possibly TRBD1 (5 bases). Per germline, CDR1 SGHNT and CDR2 YENEEA. V lost 0 bases to trimming and J lost 2 bases, with 23 bases between them. This CDR3 region has 20 residues. The CDR3 protein is CASSLDSGQGQGCTGNTIYF. The CDR3 nucleotides are TGTGCCAGCAGCTTAGATTCTGGTCAGGGTCAGGGCTGTACTGGAAACACCATATATTTT.

The J gene is TRBJ2-3, the V gene TRBV7-2; TRBD2 aligns across 7 bases. The CDR3 sequence is 16 residues long. Per the germline V gene, CDR1 is SGHTA and CDR2 is FQGNSA. J gave up 4 bases and V 5 bases, and 12 bases lay outside the gene matches. The CDR3 region is CASSDMGGVPPDTQYF. The CDR3 coding sequence is TGTGCCAGCAGCGACATGGGGGGGGTTCCCCCAGATACGCAGTATTTT.

The rearrangement uses TRBV6-2 or TRBV6-3 and TRBJ2-1; D is ambiguous. The CDR3 loop spans 13 amino acids. V was pared by 2 bases and J by 9 bases, with 11 bases between. Germline CDR1 reads MNHEY; CDR2 reads SVGEGT. The chain's CDR3 is CASSYDFYGEQFF. The CDR3 DNA is TGTGCCAGCAGTTACGACTTCTACGGTGAGCAGTTCTTC.

The CDR3 sequence: CASSLGLVAGGRNEQFF. The CDR3 coding sequence is TGTGCCAGCAGCTTGGGCCTAGTTGCGGGGGGTCGCAATGAGCAGTTCTTC. The V gene is TRBV7-7, the J gene TRBJ2-1; 8 bases line up with TRBD2. Germline V gene lookup returns CDR1 SSHAT and CDR2 FNYEAQ (reference sequence). With V trimmed by 3 bases and J by 6 bases, 13 bases remained unmatched. The CDR3 runs 17 residues.

This chain joins TRBV5-5 and TRBJ1-3, with 8 bases lining up with TRBD1. This CDR3 comprises 16 residues. Germline trimming cut 4 bases from V and 3 bases from J; bases unmatched to any gene: 9. The germline CDR1 and CDR2 sequences are SGHKS and YYEKEE (reference sequence). The CDR3: CASSVQGARVGNTIYF. DNA for the CDR3: TGTGCCAGCAGCGTTCAGGGGGCACGGGTTGGAAACACCATATATTTT.

The V call is TRBV2, the J call TRBJ2-1; unclear D gene. CDR1 is SNHLY, CDR2 FYNNEI, per germline. The CDR3 covers 17 residues. V dropped 4 bases and J dropped 1 base, with 17 bases sitting between them. CDR3: CASSVDLKARSYNEQFF. The CDR3 DNA reads as TGTGCCAGCAGTGTTGACCTTAAAGCTAGATCCTACAATGAGCAGTTCTTC.

The chain recombines TRBV7-3 with TRBJ2-2; D is unclear. The ends were cut back, 2 bases at V and 1 base at J, with 8 bases in the middle. The length of the CDR3 is 15 residues. Germline V lookup: CDR1 SGHTA, CDR2 FQGTGA. CDR3: CASSLYQLNTGELFF. For the CDR3, the DNA is TGTGCCAGCAGCTTATATCAACTGAACACCGGGGAGCTGTTTTTT.

The chain combines TRBV24-1 with TRBJ2-2; D may match TRBD1 or TRBD2 (5 bases each). The CDR3 covers 16 residues. V was clipped by 1 base and J by 2 bases, with 10 bases between them. Germline lookup yields CDR1 KGHDR and CDR2 SFDVKD. CDR3 nucleotides: TGTGCCACCAGTGATTTCGGGGACCAAAACACCGGGGAGCTGTTTTTT. Translation: CATSDFGDQNTGELFF.